This T cell receptor beta chain stems from a study of identical twins. This clonotype was counted between two and nine times. TCRdb re-derived calls from the 5' RACE reads in MiXCR, one entry per CDR3 protein. The sample lists 450,000 or so distinct CDR3 sequences, over 12% occurring once. J gave up 2 bases and V 1 base, and 5 bases lay outside the gene matches. Per the germline V gene, CDR1 is SGHTA and CDR2 is FQGTGA. CDR3 size: 16 residues. This sample also belongs to another study, concerning yellow fever vaccine responses in identical twins.

The receptor's source is a woman under 30 in good health. The chain carries TRBV7-3 and TRBJ2-5; 9 bases match TRBD2. The source material was CD4+ T cells sorted from blood. The CDR3 sequence is CASSLSGGVGQETQYF. CDR3 DNA: TGTGCCAGCAGCTTAAGCGGGGGGGTCGGGCAAGAGACCCAGTACTTC.